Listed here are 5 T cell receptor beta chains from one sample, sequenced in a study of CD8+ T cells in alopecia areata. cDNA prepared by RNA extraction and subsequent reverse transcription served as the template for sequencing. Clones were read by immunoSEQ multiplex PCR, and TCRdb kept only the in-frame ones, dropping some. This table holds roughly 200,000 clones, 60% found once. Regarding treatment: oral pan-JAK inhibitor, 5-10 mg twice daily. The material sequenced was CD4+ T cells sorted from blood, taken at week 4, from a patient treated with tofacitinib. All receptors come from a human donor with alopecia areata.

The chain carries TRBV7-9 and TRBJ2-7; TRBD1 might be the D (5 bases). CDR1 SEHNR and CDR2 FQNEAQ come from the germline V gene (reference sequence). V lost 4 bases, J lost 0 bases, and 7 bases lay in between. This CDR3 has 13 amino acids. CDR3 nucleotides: TGTGCCAGCAGCTACGACAGCTCCTACGAGCAGTACTTC. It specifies CASSYDSSYEQYF. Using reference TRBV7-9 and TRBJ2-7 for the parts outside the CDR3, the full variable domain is DTGVSQNPRHKITKRGQNVTFRCDPISEHNRLYWYRQTLGQGPEFLTYFQNEAQLEKSRLLSDRFSAERPKGSFSTLEIQRTEQGDSAMYLCASSYDSSYEQYFGPGTRLTVT.

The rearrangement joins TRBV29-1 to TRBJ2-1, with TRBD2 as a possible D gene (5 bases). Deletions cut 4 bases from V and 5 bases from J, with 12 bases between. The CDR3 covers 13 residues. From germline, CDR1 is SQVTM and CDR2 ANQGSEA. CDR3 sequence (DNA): TGCAGCGTTGGGGAGCGGCGGGACAATGAGCAGTTCTTC. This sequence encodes CSVGERRDNEQFF.

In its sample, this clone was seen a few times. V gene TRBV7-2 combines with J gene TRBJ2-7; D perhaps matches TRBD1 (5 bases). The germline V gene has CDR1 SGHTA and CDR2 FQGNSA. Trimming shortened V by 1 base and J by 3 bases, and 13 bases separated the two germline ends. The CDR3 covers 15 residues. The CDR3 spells CASSLGWQGIYEQYF. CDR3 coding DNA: TGTGCCAGCAGCTTAGGATGGCAGGGAATCTACGAGCAGTACTTC.

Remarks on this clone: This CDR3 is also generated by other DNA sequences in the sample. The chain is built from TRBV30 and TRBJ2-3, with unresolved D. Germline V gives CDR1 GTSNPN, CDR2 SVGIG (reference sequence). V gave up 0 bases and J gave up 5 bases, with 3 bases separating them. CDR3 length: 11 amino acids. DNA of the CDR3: TGTGCCTGGAGTGTACGAGATACGCAGTATTTT. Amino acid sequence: CAWSVRDTQYF.

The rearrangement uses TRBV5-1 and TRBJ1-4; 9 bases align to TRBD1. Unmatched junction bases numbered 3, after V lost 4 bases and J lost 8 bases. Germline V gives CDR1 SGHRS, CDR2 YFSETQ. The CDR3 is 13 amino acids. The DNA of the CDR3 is TGCGCCAGCAGCCTAGGACAGGGGGAAAAACTGTTTTTT. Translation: CASSLGQGEKLFF.